The 30 T cell receptor beta chains reported below all come from one sample, sequenced in a study of patients and donors after allogeneic stem cell transplantation. TCRdb used MiXCR to reprocess the RT-PCR reads, holding one entry per CDR3 protein. The profile shows about 230,000 distinct CDR3 sequences, 12% to 15% of them singletons. The material sequenced was blood, either unsorted or a sorted T cell fraction (not recorded which). These receptors were taken from a human donor who was either an allogeneic HSCT recipient or a stem cell or donor lymphocyte infusion donor (not recorded which). It is not recorded whose cells these are; they may come from a transplant donor.

This sequence joins TRBV7-3 and TRBJ2-2; the D call may be TRBD1 or TRBD2 (5 bases each). Looked up from germline, CDR1 is SGHTA and CDR2 is FQGTGA. CDR3 length: 17 amino acids. Trimming cost V 2 bases and J 6 bases, with 19 bases left between them. CDR3 amino acids: CASSLEGRRGKAGELFF. Written as DNA, the CDR3 is TGTGCCAGCAGCTTAGAGGGTAGAAGGGGCAAGGCCGGGGAGCTGTTTTTT. The full variable domain, completed using reference TRBV7-3 and TRBJ2-2, is GAGVSQTPSNKVTEKGKYVELRCDPISGHTALYWYRQSLGQGPEFLIYFQGTGAADDSGLPNDRFFAVRPEGSVSTLKIQRTERGDSAVYLCASSLEGRRGKAGELFFGEGSRLTVL.

This clonotype appeared a few times. This chain uses TRBV12-3 or TRBV12-4 with TRBJ2-7; perhaps TRBD2 as D (6 bases). The CDR3 extends over 11 amino acids. V was clipped by 8 bases and J by 3 bases, with 8 bases between them. DNA for the CDR3: TGTGCCAGCGGGAGGCTCTACGAGCAGTACTTC. It specifies CASGRLYEQYF.

This clonotype was seen at least ten times. The chain couples TRBV29-1 to TRBJ1-6, with TRBD1 identical over 8 bases. This CDR3 has 13 residues. The ends lost 5 bases at V and 8 bases at J; junction bases unmatched: 5. Germline CDR1 and CDR2: SQVTM and ANQGSEA. CDR3 bases: TGCAGCGTTAGGGACAGGCGGGATTCACCCCTCCACTTT. This sequence encodes CSVRDRRDSPLHF.

V is TRBV15 and J is TRBJ2-1; tentative D call: TRBD1 (5 bases). The V end was cut by 1 base, the J end by 1 base, with 5 bases between. From germline, CDR1 is LNHNV and CDR2 YYDKDF (reference sequence). CDR3 length: 14 amino acids. The CDR3 reads CATSRGQSYNEQFF. Written as DNA, the CDR3 is TGTGCCACCAGCAGAGGACAGTCCTACAATGAGCAGTTCTTC.

This clonotype was detected ten times or more. This sequence joins TRBV10-3 and TRBJ2-3; D gene uncertain. This CDR3 is built from 13 residues. Trimming shortened V by 2 bases and J by 7 bases, and 10 bases separated the two germline ends. CDR1 is ENHRY, CDR2 SYGVKD, per germline. The CDR3 DNA is TGTGCCATCAGTGAGGCAGTTTGGAATACGCAGTATTTT. It codes for CAISEAVWNTQYF.

This clonotype occurred a few times. The rearrangement uses TRBV5-1 and TRBJ2-5; D remains ambiguous. There are 15 residues in the CDR3. Germline V gene lookup returns CDR1 SGHRS and CDR2 YFSETQ. The ends were cut back, 4 bases at V and 1 base at J, with 14 bases in the middle. The CDR3 nucleotides are TGCGCCAGCAGCCCCAGTGTTAGAAGCCAAGAGACCCAGTACTTC. As protein: CASSPSVRSQETQYF.

This clonotype was detected only a few times. CDR3 sequence reads: CSAPVGSYEQYF. The CDR3 DNA follows: TGCAGTGCTCCAGTTGGGAGCTACGAGCAGTACTTC. The chain joins TRBV20-1 to TRBJ2-7; a possible D gene is TRBD2 (5 bases). Deletions cut 5 bases from V and 3 bases from J, with 11 bases between. From germline, CDR1 is DFQATT and CDR2 SNEGSKA (reference sequence). The CDR3 has 12 residues.

The chain recombines TRBV20-1 with TRBJ2-7, with TRBD1 matching 7 bases. The CDR3 loop spans 14 amino acids. V was pared by 8 bases and J by 0 bases, with 10 bases of the junction left unmatched. Per the germline V gene, CDR1 is DFQATT and CDR2 is SNEGSKA (reference sequence). CDR3 DNA sequence: TGCAGTTTTATCAGGGGGACAGCCTCCTACGAGCAGTACTTC. Protein: CSFIRGTASYEQYF.

The V gene is TRBV6-2 or TRBV6-3, the J gene TRBJ1-6, with D hard to call. The CDR3 totals 15 residues. With 7 bases removed from V and 7 bases from J, the gap between germline ends came to 17 bases. The germline V gene encodes CDR1 MNHEY and CDR2 SVGEGT. In nucleotides, the CDR3 is TGTGCCAGCAATACCCCTCAGGCGACCAATTCACCCCTCCACTTT. The encoded protein is CASNTPQATNSPLHF.

The chain uses TRBV21-1 and TRBJ1-2. TRBV21-1 is listed as a pseudogene. CDR3 length: 13 residues. This CDR3 reads CASRVKANYGYTF. In DNA form, the CDR3 reads TGTGCCAGCAGGGTGAAGGCTAACTATGGCTACACCTTC.

The chain is built from TRBV19 and TRBJ1-1; D perhaps matches TRBD1 (5 bases). V dropped 1 base and J dropped 6 bases, with 9 bases sitting between them. The CDR3 totals 13 residues. The germline V gene encodes CDR1 LNHDA and CDR2 SQIVND (reference sequence). CDR3: CASSIVGDAEAFF. In DNA form, the CDR3 reads TGTGCCAGTAGTATAGTTGGGGACGCTGAAGCTTTCTTT.

This clonotype came up many times. The gene calls are TRBV12-3 or TRBV12-4 and TRBJ1-3; 7 bases agree with TRBD1. Trimming cost V 6 bases and J 0 bases; bases outside gene matches: 8. This CDR3 region has 16 residues. DNA of the CDR3: TGTGCCAGCAGGCCACAGGGGACCGACTCTGGAAACACCATATATTTT. Amino acids: CASRPQGTDSGNTIYF.

Only a few counts were recorded for this clonotype. The chain uses TRBV12-3 or TRBV12-4 and TRBJ2-7; no definite D call. The CDR3 is 14 residues long. The V gene lost 2 bases and the J gene lost 7 bases, with 15 bases spanning the gap. The CDR3 spells CASSLSQNHGEQYF. CDR3 sequence (DNA): TGTGCCAGCAGTTTAAGTCAGAACCACGGGGAGCAGTACTTC.

This clonotype was found many times. The gene calls are TRBV5-1 and TRBJ2-7; 10 positions agree with TRBD1. The germline gives CDR1 SGHRS, CDR2 YFSETQ. Trimming at V came to 4 bases and at J to 6 bases, leaving 7 bases not matched to a gene. This CDR3 contains 14 residues. The CDR3 loop reads CASSKGQGPGEQYF. The CDR3 nucleotides read TGCGCCAGCAGCAAGGGACAGGGGCCTGGCGAGCAGTACTTC.

The rearrangement joins TRBV23-1 to TRBJ2-5, with TRBD2 matching 8 bases. TRBV23-1 is labeled an ORF, and its function is uncertain. This CDR3 is 17 amino acids long. V gave up 4 bases and J gave up 10 bases; unmatched junction bases: 20. The DNA for the CDR3 is TGCGCCAGCAGTCCCCCTAGGAGTTTCGGGAGGGCTTGGAGCCAGTACTTC. Protein: CASSPPRSFGRAWSQYF.

The J gene is TRBJ1-2, the V gene TRBV18; 9 bases are a match to TRBD1. CDR3 length equals 14 residues. J gave up 7 bases and V 5 bases, and 8 bases lay outside the gene matches. CDR1 and CDR2 from the germline V gene are KGHSH and LQKENI. CDR3 bases: TGTGCCAGCTCAGATCGGGACAGGGTCGGTGGCTACACCTTC. Amino acids: CASSDRDRVGGYTF.

This clonotype has a count of ten or more. The chain employs TRBV4-1 and TRBJ2-3; D perhaps matches TRBD2 (6 bases). The CDR3 has 16 residues. The germline CDR1 and CDR2 sequences are MGHRA and YSYEKL. V was clipped by 4 bases and J by 1 base, with 15 bases between them. CDR3 DNA sequence: TGCGCCAGCAGCCTCGACGCGGGACTGGGCACAGATACGCAGTATTTT. Protein sequence: CASSLDAGLGTDTQYF.

At least ten counts were recorded for this clonotype. The genes are TRBV6-1 and TRBJ1-4; D might be TRBD1 (6 bases). Germline loops: CDR1 MNHNS, CDR2 SASEGT. V dropped 6 bases and J dropped 3 bases, with 14 bases sitting between them. The CDR3 extends over 15 amino acids. The CDR3, as DNA: TGTGCCAGCAGACTCGGGGGGCTGCCTAATGAAAAACTGTTTTTT. Its protein product is CASRLGGLPNEKLFF.

This clonotype was counted ten times or more. The rearrangement links TRBV12-3 or TRBV12-4 to TRBJ2-3, with D perhaps TRBD1 or TRBD2 (5 bases each). This CDR3 is built from 15 residues. The germline V and J ends were trimmed by 5 bases and 1 base, with 13 bases remaining between them. This CDR3 is CASSGGATGTDTQYF. The CDR3 bases are TGTGCCAGCAGTGGGGGAGCCACGGGCACAGATACGCAGTATTTT.

In this sample, this clonotype turned up many times. This chain joins TRBV4-3 and TRBJ1-4; 10 bases match TRBD1. This CDR3 has 16 residues. V gave up 4 bases and J gave up 11 bases; unmatched junction bases: 13. Germline-derived CDR1 and CDR2 are LGHNA and YSLEER. The CDR3 coding sequence is TGCGCCAGCAGCCCCCGCTCGGGACAGGGGTCGTGGAAACTGTTTTTT. Its protein is CASSPRSGQGSWKLFF.

This clonotype was seen repeatedly, ten times or more. V gene TRBV12-3 or TRBV12-4 combines with J gene TRBJ1-5; 7 bases map to TRBD1. The J segment lost 7 bases and the V segment lost 6 bases, leaving 6 bases of the junction unmatched. This CDR3 spans 13 amino acids. The CDR3 coding sequence is TGTGCCAGCAGCCTCGACAGGGTCCAGCCCCAGCATTTT. This encodes CASSLDRVQPQHF.

The chain recombines TRBV7-2 with TRBJ2-5; 7 bases line up with TRBD2. Germline values: CDR1 SGHTA, CDR2 FQGNSA. CDR3 length: 15 amino acids. V lost 5 bases, J lost 4 bases, and 10 bases stayed unmatched. As DNA, the CDR3 is TGTGCCAGCAGCCCACTCGGCGGGGGTCGAGAGACCCAGTACTTC. Translated: CASSPLGGGRETQYF.

The chain combines TRBV7-2 with TRBJ2-7; unclear D gene. The V end lost 1 base, the J end lost 8 bases, and 15 bases lay between the germline ends. Per germline, CDR1 SGHTA and CDR2 FQGNSA. The CDR3 is made up of 14 amino acids. The CDR3 here is CASSLGVESTQQYF. CDR3 DNA: TGTGCCAGCAGCTTAGGCGTGGAGTCCACGCAGCAGTACTTC.

This chain links TRBV11-2 with TRBJ2-3; D not resolved. This CDR3 is 13 amino acids long. The V end lost 1 base, the J end lost 6 bases, and 8 bases lay between the germline ends. Germline V gene sequence: CDR1 SGHAT, CDR2 FQNNGV. The CDR3 loop is CASSLVSRDTQYF. The CDR3 nucleotides read TGTGCCAGCAGCTTAGTATCGAGGGATACGCAGTATTTT.

This clonotype was observed once. This chain connects TRBV5-6 to TRBJ1-4; D uncertain. Germline-derived CDR1 and CDR2 are SGHDT and YYEEEE. V gave up 0 bases and J gave up 7 bases, with 10 bases separating them. The CDR3 loop spans 14 amino acids. As DNA, the CDR3 is TGTGCCAGCAGCTTGGCGCACCGTAGTGAAAAACTGTTTTTT. Translated: CASSLAHRSEKLFF.

This clonotype was counted ten times or more. The chain is built from TRBV25-1 and TRBJ1-3, with D unclear. In germline, CDR1 is MGHDK, CDR2 SYGVNS. The V and J ends lost 3 bases and 4 bases respectively, with 10 bases between them. The CDR3 sequence is 14 residues long. The CDR3, as DNA: TGTGCCAGCAGTGACGTGGGTGCGGGAAACACCATATATTTT. Its protein is CASSDVGAGNTIYF.

This clonotype was detected only a few times. The chain joins TRBV7-8 to TRBJ1-1; the D gene is possibly TRBD1 (5 bases). The germline V gene has CDR1 SGHVS and CDR2 FQNEAQ. The CDR3 runs 15 residues. With 5 bases removed from V and 5 bases from J, the gap between germline ends came to 18 bases. The CDR3 sequence: CASSRSQEGSTEAFF. The CDR3 DNA is TGTGCCAGCAGCCGCTCTCAGGAGGGGTCGACTGAAGCTTTCTTT.

The chain uses TRBV4-3 and TRBJ2-1; 7 bases are shared with TRBD1. This CDR3 contains 16 residues. Trimming took 4 bases from V and 6 from J; bases not matched to a gene: 12. Germline CDR1 and CDR2: LGHNA and YSLEER. CDR3 protein: CASSRADRVTSNEQFF. As DNA, the CDR3 is TGCGCCAGCAGCCGGGCCGACAGGGTCACCAGCAATGAGCAGTTCTTC.

V gene TRBV21-1 combines with J gene TRBJ2-7. TRBV21-1 has pseudogene status. The CDR3 runs 16 residues. The CDR3: CASTVNRYNSSYEQYF. The CDR3 DNA reads as TGTGCCAGCACCGTGAACCGGTATAACAGCTCCTACGAGCAGTACTTC.

This clonotype was picked up many times. This chain links TRBV27 with TRBJ2-5, with TRBD2 as a possible D gene (7 bases). This CDR3 contains 13 residues. Germline CDR1 and CDR2: MNHEY and SMNVEV (reference sequence). V lost 5 bases, J lost 4 bases, and 11 bases lay in between. CDR3 sequence (DNA): TGTGCCAGCAGTAACAGGGAGGGAGAGACCCAGTACTTC. Translated: CASSNREGETQYF.